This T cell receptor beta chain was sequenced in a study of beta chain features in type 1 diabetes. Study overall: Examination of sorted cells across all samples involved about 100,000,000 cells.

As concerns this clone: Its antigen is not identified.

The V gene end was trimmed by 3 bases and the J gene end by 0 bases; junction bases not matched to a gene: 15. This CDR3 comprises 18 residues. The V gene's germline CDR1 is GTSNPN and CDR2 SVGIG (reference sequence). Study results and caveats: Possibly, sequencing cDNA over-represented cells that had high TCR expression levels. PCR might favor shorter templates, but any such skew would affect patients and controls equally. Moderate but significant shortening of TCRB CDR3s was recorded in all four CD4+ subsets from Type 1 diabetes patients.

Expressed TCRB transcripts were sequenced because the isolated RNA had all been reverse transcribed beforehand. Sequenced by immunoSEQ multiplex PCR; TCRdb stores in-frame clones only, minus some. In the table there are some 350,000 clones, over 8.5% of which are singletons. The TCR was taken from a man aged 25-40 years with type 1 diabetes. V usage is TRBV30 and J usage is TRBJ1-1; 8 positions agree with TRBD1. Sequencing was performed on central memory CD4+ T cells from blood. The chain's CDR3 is CAWRRGTGTGLVNTEAFF. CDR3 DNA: TGTGCCTGGAGACGCGGGACAGGTACTGGGCTGGTGAACACTGAAGCTTTCTTT.